This T cell receptor (beta chain) appears in the sequencing data of a study of T cells after posttransplantation cyclophosphamide. Study-level points and caveats: Later post-transplant blood repertoires were often dominated by donor CD8+ memory clones.

Busulfan-fludarabine conditioning, marrow transplant, and cyclophosphamide on days +3 and +4 were administered. As for this clone: What it binds is unknown.

CDR3 length equals 19 residues. CDR1 is MRHNA and CDR2 is SNTAGT in the germline V gene. The junction had 15 bases not matched to a gene; V was cut back by 2 bases and J by 6 bases. TCRdb keeps only in-frame clones here, not all; method: immunoSEQ multiplex PCR. The table shows 35,000 to 40,000 clones, with roughly 78% occurring only once. The clonotype comes from a female patient aged 40-50 years who received an allogeneic stem cell transplant from a related donor, was CMV-positive, and had no GVHD. Some T cells may have originated in the graft donor. V is TRBV6-4 and J is TRBJ1-6, with 8 bases matching TRBD1. Sequenced material: CD4+ T cells sorted from blood, taken just over 1,900 days after a stem cell transplant with posttransplant cyclophosphamide. CDR3 in DNA: TGTGCCAGCAGTGACCTCCGAAATAAGGAGACAGGGGTTAATTCACCCCTCCACTTT. Translation gives CASSDLRNKETGVNSPLHF.